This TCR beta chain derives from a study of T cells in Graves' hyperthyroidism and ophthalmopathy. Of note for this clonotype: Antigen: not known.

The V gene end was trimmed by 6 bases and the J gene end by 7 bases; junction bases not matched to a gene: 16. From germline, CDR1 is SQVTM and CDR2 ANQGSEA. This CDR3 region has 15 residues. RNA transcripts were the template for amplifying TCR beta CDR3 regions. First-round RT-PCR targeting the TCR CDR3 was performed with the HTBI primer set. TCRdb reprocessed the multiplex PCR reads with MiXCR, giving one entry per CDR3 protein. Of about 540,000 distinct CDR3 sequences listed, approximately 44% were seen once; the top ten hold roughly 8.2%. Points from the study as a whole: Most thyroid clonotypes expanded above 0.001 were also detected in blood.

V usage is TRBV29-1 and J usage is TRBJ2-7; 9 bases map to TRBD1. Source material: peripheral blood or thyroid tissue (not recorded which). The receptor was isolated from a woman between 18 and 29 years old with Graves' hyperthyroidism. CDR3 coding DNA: TGCAGCGTAGGAATTACCGGGACAGGGTCCGTTGAGCAGTACTTC. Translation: CSVGITGTGSVEQYF.